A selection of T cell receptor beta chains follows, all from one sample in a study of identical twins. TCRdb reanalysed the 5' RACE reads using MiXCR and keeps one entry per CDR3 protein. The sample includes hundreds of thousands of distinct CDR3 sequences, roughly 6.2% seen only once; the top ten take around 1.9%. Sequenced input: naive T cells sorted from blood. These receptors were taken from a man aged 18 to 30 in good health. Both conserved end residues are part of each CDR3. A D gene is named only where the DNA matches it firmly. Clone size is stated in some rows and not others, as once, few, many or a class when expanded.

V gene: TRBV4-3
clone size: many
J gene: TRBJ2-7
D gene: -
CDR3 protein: CASSKDGSSYEQYF
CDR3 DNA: TGCGCCAGCAGCAAAGATGGTAGCTCCTACGAGCAGTACTTC

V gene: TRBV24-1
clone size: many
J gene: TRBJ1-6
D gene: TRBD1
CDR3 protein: CATSDPGGLGPLHF
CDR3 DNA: TGTGCCACCAGTGACCCAGGGGGCTTGGGCCCCCTCCACTTT

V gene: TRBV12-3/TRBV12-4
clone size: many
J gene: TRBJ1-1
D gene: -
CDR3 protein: CASTEGRKLRAEAFF
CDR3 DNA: TGTGCCAGCACTGAAGGGCGGAAGCTGCGCGCTGAAGCTTTCTTT

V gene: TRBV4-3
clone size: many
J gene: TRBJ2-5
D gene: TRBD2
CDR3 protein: CASSQDLGSGGGETQYF
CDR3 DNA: TGCGCCAGCAGCCAAGATCTGGGTTCGGGGGGAGGAGAGACCCAGTACTTC

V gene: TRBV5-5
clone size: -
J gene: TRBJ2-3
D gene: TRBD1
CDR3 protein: CASSLGRQGALNTQYF
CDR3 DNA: TGTGCCAGCAGCTTAGGTCGTCAGGGGGCATTAAATACGCAGTATTTT

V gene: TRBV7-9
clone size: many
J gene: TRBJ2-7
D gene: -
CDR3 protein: CASSLPGALNHEQYF
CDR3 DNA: TGTGCCAGCAGCTTACCAGGGGCCCTAAACCACGAGCAGTACTTC

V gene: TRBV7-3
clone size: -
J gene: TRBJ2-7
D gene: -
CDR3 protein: CASSLLPGSGHEQYF
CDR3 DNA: TGTGCCAGCAGCCTCTTGCCCGGGAGCGGCCACGAGCAGTACTTC

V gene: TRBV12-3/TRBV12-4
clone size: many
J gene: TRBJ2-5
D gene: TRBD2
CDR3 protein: CASSTGGRGETQYF
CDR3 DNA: TGTGCCAGCAGCACGGGAGGACGGGGAGAGACCCAGTACTTC

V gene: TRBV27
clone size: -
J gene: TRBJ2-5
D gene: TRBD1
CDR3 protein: CASSLRRGRTETQYF
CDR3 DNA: TGTGCCAGCAGTTTACGAAGGGGGCGGACAGAGACCCAGTACTTC

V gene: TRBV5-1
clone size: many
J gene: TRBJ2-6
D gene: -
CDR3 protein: CASSANVGSGANVLTF
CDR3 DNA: TGCGCCAGCAGCGCCAACGTCGGCTCTGGGGCCAACGTCCTGACTTTC

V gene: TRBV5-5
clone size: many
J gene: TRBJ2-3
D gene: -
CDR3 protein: CASSLTGERDTQYF
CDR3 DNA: TGTGCCAGCAGCTTGACCGGAGAGCGGGATACGCAGTATTTT

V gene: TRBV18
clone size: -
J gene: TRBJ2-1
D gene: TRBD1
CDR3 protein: CASSPGDRVKVRFF
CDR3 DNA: TGTGCCAGCTCACCTGGGGACAGGGTAAAGGTACGGTTCTTC

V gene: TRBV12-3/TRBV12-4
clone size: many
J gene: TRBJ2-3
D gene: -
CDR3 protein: CASSLPLEGLWYF
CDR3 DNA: TGTGCCAGCAGTTTACCCCTAGAGGGTCTCTGGTATTTT

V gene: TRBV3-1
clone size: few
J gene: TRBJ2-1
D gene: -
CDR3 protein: CASSQAAGNEQFF
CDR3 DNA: TGTGCCAGCAGCCAGGCTGCAGGGAATGAGCAGTTCTTC

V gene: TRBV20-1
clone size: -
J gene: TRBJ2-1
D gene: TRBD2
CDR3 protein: CSARGVLAVGLGEQFF
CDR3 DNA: TGCAGTGCTAGAGGTGTGCTAGCGGTGGGTTTGGGTGAGCAGTTCTTC

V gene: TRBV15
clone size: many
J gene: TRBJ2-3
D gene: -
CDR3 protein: CATSARGSGTDTQYF
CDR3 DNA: TGTGCCACCAGCGCCCGGGGTAGCGGAACAGATACGCAGTATTTT

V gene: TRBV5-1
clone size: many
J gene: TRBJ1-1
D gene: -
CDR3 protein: CASSLRGVYTEAFF
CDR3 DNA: TGCGCCAGCAGCTTACGAGGGGTCTACACTGAAGCTTTCTTT

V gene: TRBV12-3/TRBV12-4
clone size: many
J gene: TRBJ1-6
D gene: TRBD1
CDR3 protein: CASRDRYNSPLHF
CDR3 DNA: TGTGCCAGCCGGGACAGATATAATTCACCCCTCCACTTT

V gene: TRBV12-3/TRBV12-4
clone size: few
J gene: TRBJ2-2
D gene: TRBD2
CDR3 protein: CASSSLAGGPAGELFF
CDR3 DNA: TGTGCCAGCAGTTCACTAGCGGGAGGACCGGCCGGGGAGCTGTTTTTT

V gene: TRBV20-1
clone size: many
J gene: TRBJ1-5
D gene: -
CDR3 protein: CSAREGRYSNQPQHF
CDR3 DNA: TGCAGTGCTAGAGAAGGTAGATATAGCAATCAGCCCCAGCATTTT

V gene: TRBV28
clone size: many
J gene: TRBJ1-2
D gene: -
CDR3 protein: CASSFQGLANYGYTF
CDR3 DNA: TGTGCCAGCAGTTTTCAGGGCCTTGCTAACTATGGCTACACCTTC

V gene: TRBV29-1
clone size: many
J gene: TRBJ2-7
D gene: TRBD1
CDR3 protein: CSVEGGTGLYEQYF
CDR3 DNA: TGCAGCGTTGAAGGGGGGACAGGACTCTACGAGCAGTACTTC

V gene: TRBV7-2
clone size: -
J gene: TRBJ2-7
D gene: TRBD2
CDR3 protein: CASSFPSGSYEQYF
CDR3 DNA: TGTGCCAGCAGCTTTCCTAGCGGGAGTTACGAGCAGTACTTC

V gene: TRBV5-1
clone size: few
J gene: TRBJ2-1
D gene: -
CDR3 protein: CASSSWGSSYNEQFF
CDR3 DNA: TGCGCCAGCAGTTCTTGGGGGAGCTCCTACAATGAGCAGTTCTTC

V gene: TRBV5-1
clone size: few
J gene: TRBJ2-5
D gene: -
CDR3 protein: CASSKRAGETQYF
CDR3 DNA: TGCGCCAGCAGCAAGCGAGCGGGAGAGACCCAGTACTTC

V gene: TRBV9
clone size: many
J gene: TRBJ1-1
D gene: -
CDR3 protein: CASSYRLNTEAFF
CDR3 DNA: TGTGCCAGCTCCTACCGCTTGAACACTGAAGCTTTCTTT

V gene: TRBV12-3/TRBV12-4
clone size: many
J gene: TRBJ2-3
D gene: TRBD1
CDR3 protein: CASSLRTGGTDTQYF
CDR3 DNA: TGCGCCAGCAGCTTGCGGACAGGGGGAACAGATACGCAGTATTTT

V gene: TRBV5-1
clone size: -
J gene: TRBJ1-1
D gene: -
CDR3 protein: CASSAAGSEAFF
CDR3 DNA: TGCGCCAGCAGCGCCGCGGGGTCTGAAGCTTTCTTT

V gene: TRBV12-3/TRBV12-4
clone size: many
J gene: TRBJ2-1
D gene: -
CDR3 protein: CASSLSGAGMGFNEQFF
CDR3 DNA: TGTGCCAGCAGCCTCTCGGGAGCCGGCATGGGATTCAATGAGCAGTTCTTC

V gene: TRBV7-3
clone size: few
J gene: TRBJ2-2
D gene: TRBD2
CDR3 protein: CASSLTSGGGELFF
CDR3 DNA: TGTGCCAGCAGCTTAACTAGCGGGGGCGGGGAGCTGTTTTTT

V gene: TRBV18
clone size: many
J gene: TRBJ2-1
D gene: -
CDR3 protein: CATAVGGGTSNEQFF
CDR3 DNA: TGTGCCACCGCGGTAGGTGGCGGGACGAGCAATGAGCAGTTCTTC

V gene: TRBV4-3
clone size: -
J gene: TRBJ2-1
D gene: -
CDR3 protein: CASSPDGGPNEQFF
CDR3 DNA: TGCGCCAGCAGCCCGGACGGGGGCCCCAATGAGCAGTTCTTC

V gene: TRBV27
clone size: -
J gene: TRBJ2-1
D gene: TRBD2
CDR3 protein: CASSLYGTSASNEQFF
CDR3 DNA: TGTGCCAGCAGTTTATACGGGACTAGTGCCTCCAATGAGCAGTTCTTC

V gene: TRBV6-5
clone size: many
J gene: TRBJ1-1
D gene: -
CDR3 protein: CASSYFEFTNTEAFF
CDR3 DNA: TGTGCCAGCAGTTACTTTGAATTTACGAACACTGAAGCTTTCTTT

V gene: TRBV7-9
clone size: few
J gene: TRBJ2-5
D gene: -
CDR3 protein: CASSFPLDGIQETQYF
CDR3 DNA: TGTGCCAGCAGCTTTCCGCTTGACGGAATCCAAGAGACCCAGTACTTC

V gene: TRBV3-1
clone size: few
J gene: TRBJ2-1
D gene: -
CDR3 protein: CASSQEGTARREQFF
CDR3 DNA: TGTGCCAGCAGCCAAGAGGGAACAGCCCGACGTGAGCAGTTCTTC